This is a list of T cell receptor beta chains from one sample in a study of graft-versus-host responses after intestinal transplantation. These receptors' targets are unknown. Assay: immunoSEQ multiplex PCR; the TCRdb copy retains only in-frame clones and omits some. The sample has tens of thousands of clones; around 90% are singletons. Sequencing was performed on unstimulated CD8+ T cells sorted from spleen or lymph node cells, taken before transplant. These TCRs come from a human donor who was the organ donor for an intestinal transplant. Each CDR3 is given with its conserved first and last residue. The D gene is left open where the match is weak. For some rows the clone size is stated as once, few or many, or as a class when expanded; others skip it.

D gene	J gene	clone size	V gene	CDR3 DNA	CDR3 protein
NA	TRBJ2-7	NA	TRBV2	TGTGCCAGCAGTGCTTACAGGGCCTACGAGCAGTACTTC	CASSAYRAYEQYF
NA	TRBJ1-1	NA	TRBV6-1	TGTGCCAGCAGCCTATTGGGCGGGAACACTGAAGCTTTCTTT	CASSLLGGNTEAFF
TRBD1	TRBJ1-2	few	TRBV6-5	TGTGCCAGCAGTTACGGGGGACAGGGCCAAGGCTACACCTTC	CASSYGGQGQGYTF
NA	TRBJ1-1	NA	TRBV4-1	TGCGCCAGCAGCCAAGAGGGGGTAGGGGCTTTCTTT	CASSQEGVGAFF
NA	TRBJ1-6	NA	TRBV6-1	TGTGCCAGCAGTGTCGCTGTCGATAATTCACCCCTCCACTTT	CASSVAVDNSPLHF
NA	TRBJ1-5	NA	TRBV6-5	TGTGCCAGCAGCTCTACAGGGAGTCAGCCCCAGCATTTT	CASSSTGSQPQHF
NA	TRBJ2-1	NA	TRBV9	TGTGCCAGCAGCGTAGCGGGGGGCCCCTACAATGAGCAGTTCTTC	CASSVAGGPYNEQFF
NA	TRBJ2-2	NA	TRBV5-1	TGCGCCAGCAGCTTTTTCTTTAATCTTGAGACCGGGGAGCTGTTTTTT	CASSFFFNLETGELFF
NA	TRBJ2-2	NA	TRBV6-4	TGTGCCAGCAGTGCGGGGGTCGACACCGGGGAGCTGTTTTTT	CASSAGVDTGELFF
NA	TRBJ2-7	NA	TRBV28	TGTGCCAGCAGTTTACTCCCGGGTGCTTACGAGCAGTACTTC	CASSLLPGAYEQYF
TRBD1	TRBJ2-7	NA	TRBV7-6	TGTGCCAGCAGCCTACAGGGGGCTCACTACGAGCAGTACTTC	CASSLQGAHYEQYF
NA	TRBJ2-7	NA	TRBV6-1	TGTGCCAGCATTTACGACTCGTACGAGCAGTACTTC	CASIYDSYEQYF
NA	TRBJ2-1	once	TRBV7-3	TGTGCCAGCAGCTTAACGAGCGAGCGCTACAATGAGCAGTTCTTC	CASSLTSERYNEQFF
NA	TRBJ1-4	NA	TRBV19	TGTGCCAGTAGTGGGGACGGGAGTAATGAAAAACTGTTTTTT	CASSGDGSNEKLFF
NA	TRBJ2-3	NA	TRBV5-1	TGCGCCAGCAGCTCCGCGCTGGGGGCTACAGATACGCAGTATTTT	CASSSALGATDTQYF
NA	TRBJ1-1	NA	TRBV28	TGTGCCAGCAGTCCTCGACACCGGTACACTGAAGCTTTCTTT	CASSPRHRYTEAFF
NA	TRBJ2-7	once	TRBV19	TGTGCCAGTAGTATAGTGGCAGAAAGCTCCTACGAGCAGTACTTC	CASSIVAESSYEQYF
TRBD1	TRBJ1-2	NA	TRBV11-2	TGTGCCAGCAGCCCGACCGGGACAGGGGTCTATGGCTACACCTTC	CASSPTGTGVYGYTF
TRBD1	TRBJ1-2	few	TRBV19	TGTGCCAGTAGTATCCCTGACCGGACAGGGGTTAGTGGCTACACCTTC	CASSIPDRTGVSGYTF
NA	TRBJ2-3	NA	TRBV4-1	TGCGCCAGCAGCCAAGAGACTTCGTCTCGCACAGATACGCAGTATTTT	CASSQETSSRTDTQYF
NA	TRBJ1-3	NA	TRBV4-1	TGCGCCAGCAGTCGGACAGTACTTTCTGGAAACACCATATATTTT	CASSRTVLSGNTIYF
TRBD1	TRBJ1-2	NA	TRBV2	TGTGCCAGCATTCTGACAGGGGTAACCTATGGCTACACCTTC	CASILTGVTYGYTF
TRBD2	TRBJ2-4	NA	TRBV27	TGTGCCAGCAGTACGGGGACTAGCTTTACACGTAGCGGTGTAGCCAAAAACATTCAGTACTTC	CASSTGTSFTRSGVAKNIQYF
NA	TRBJ2-7	NA	TRBV7-3	TGTGCCAGCAGTCCAACGAGCTCCTACGAGCAGTACTTC	CASSPTSSYEQYF
NA	TRBJ1-4	NA	TRBV15	TGTGCCACCAGCAGGCCCATGGGGGCCACCGTTGAAAAACTGTTTTTT	CATSRPMGATVEKLFF
TRBD2	TRBJ2-5	few	TRBV6-1	TGTGCCAGCAGTGGACTAGCGGGGGGGCAAGAGACCCAGTACTTC	CASSGLAGGQETQYF
NA	TRBJ2-3	NA	TRBV11-2	TGTGCCAGCAGCCGGGGTATCGATACGCAGTATTTT	CASSRGIDTQYF
NA	TRBJ1-2	once	TRBV28	TGTGCCAGCAGCCGGATAAGTCGGGCTAATGGCTACACCTTC	CASSRISRANGYTF